This TCR beta chain was obtained from a study of blood T cell repertoires in COVID-19. Study-wide background: The study drew acute and convalescent COVID-19 samples from the United States, Italy and Spain.

This clone has a handful of counts. There are 15 residues in the CDR3. Using immunoSEQ multiplex PCR, the repertoire was profiled, and TCRdb retains in-frame clones only, with some absent. This sample has approximately 280,000 clones, with 80% to 90% found just once. The sequencing sample was made of peripheral blood. This TCR was recovered from a woman in her 70s with acute or convalescent COVID-19. This sequence joins TRBV21-1 and TRBJ2-1; the table's TRBD1 call for D was not verified on the DNA. TRBV21-1 is marked as a pseudogene. CDR3 DNA: TGTGCCAGCAGCAAAAGGGGAACGACAGGGAATGAGCAGTTCTTC. It translates to CASSKRGTTGNEQFF.